This T cell receptor beta chain was sequenced in a study of blood T cells in healthy people across ages. CDR1 MNHNY and CDR2 SVGAGI come from the germline V gene (reference sequence). The CDR3 sequence is 12 residues long. With a J-beta primer mix and a sample-barcoded 5' primer, a second PCR ran 7 to 11 cycles. TCRdb redid the calling of the 5' RACE reads with MiXCR, one entry per CDR3 protein. The sample lists about 640,000 distinct CDR3 sequences, roughly 50% occurring once. V gene TRBV6-6 combines with J gene TRBJ2-1; no clear D. The J call may not be correct, given that the DNA end is closer to TRBJ2-7. The receptor comes from a man aged 60 to 75 in good health. Material for sequencing was blood. CDR3 amino acids: CASSYQVVEQYF. Here the CDR3 DNA reads TGTGCCAGCAGTTACCAGGTCGTCGAGCAGTACTTC.